A selection of T cell receptor beta chains follows, all from one sample in a study of memory CD4+ T cells and cytomegalovirus serostatus. Assay used: immunoSEQ multiplex PCR; TCRdb lists only in-frame clones, some missing. The sample consists of approximately 45,000 clones, around three quarters of them appearing once. The sample consisted of memory CD4+ T cells from blood. Receptors originate from an adult in good health and CMV-seronegative. Both conserved end residues are part of each CDR3. D genes are given only for firm matches. Rows may omit the clone size; those that give it use once, few, many or a size class.

v_call: TRBV7-2; clone_size: NA; d_call: NA; j_call: TRBJ2-7; cdr3_nt: TGTGCCAGCAGCTTAGATCCGAGCTCCTACGAGCAGTACTTC; cdr3_aa: CASSLDPSSYEQYF
v_call: TRBV9; clone_size: NA; d_call: NA; j_call: TRBJ2-3; cdr3_nt: TGTGCCAGCAGCGTAGAGTGGGAGGTCGGAGATACGCAGTATTTT; cdr3_aa: CASSVEWEVGDTQYF
v_call: TRBV11-2; clone_size: NA; d_call: NA; j_call: TRBJ2-3; cdr3_nt: TGTGCCAGCAGCTTAGACGGGGTCGGAGTACGGTCAGATACGCAGTATTTT; cdr3_aa: CASSLDGVGVRSDTQYF
v_call: TRBV10-3; clone_size: once; d_call: TRBD1; j_call: TRBJ1-2; cdr3_nt: TGTGCCATCAGTGAGGACAGGGACCACGGCTACACCTTC; cdr3_aa: CAISEDRDHGYTF
v_call: TRBV5-1; clone_size: NA; d_call: NA; j_call: TRBJ1-2; cdr3_nt: TGCGCCAGCAGCTTGGCGGTATCGACCGGCTACACCTTC; cdr3_aa: CASSLAVSTGYTF
v_call: TRBV6-6; clone_size: NA; d_call: NA; j_call: TRBJ1-5; cdr3_nt: TGTGCCAGCAGTTACCAGGGTTCGAAGGGTCAGCCCCAGCATTTT; cdr3_aa: CASSYQGSKGQPQHF
v_call: TRBV11-1; clone_size: NA; d_call: TRBD2; j_call: TRBJ2-7; cdr3_nt: TGTGCCAGCAGCTTGGGGACTAGCGGGCGATCCTACGAGCAGTACTTC; cdr3_aa: CASSLGTSGRSYEQYF
v_call: TRBV18; clone_size: NA; d_call: NA; j_call: TRBJ2-2; cdr3_nt: TGTGCCAGCCCGCCGGGGTCCCAAAACACCGGGGAGCTGTTTTTT; cdr3_aa: CASPPGSQNTGELFF
v_call: TRBV9; clone_size: NA; d_call: TRBD1; j_call: TRBJ2-7; cdr3_nt: TGTGCCAGCAGCGTAGGACAGGGGGTCCCCTACGAGCAGTACTTC; cdr3_aa: CASSVGQGVPYEQYF
v_call: TRBV28; clone_size: NA; d_call: NA; j_call: TRBJ1-1; cdr3_nt: TGTGCCAGCAGATTTGGCTTAACGGAAACGGACGCTTTCTTT; cdr3_aa: CASRFGLTETDAFF
v_call: TRBV19; clone_size: NA; d_call: NA; j_call: TRBJ1-3; cdr3_nt: TGTGCCAGTAGTACGGACGTAGGAAACACCATATATTTT; cdr3_aa: CASSTDVGNTIYF
v_call: TRBV6-6; clone_size: NA; d_call: TRBD2; j_call: TRBJ2-7; cdr3_nt: TGTGCCAGCAGTTACGGACTAGCGGGGACAGAGCAGTACTTC; cdr3_aa: CASSYGLAGTEQYF
v_call: TRBV30; clone_size: NA; d_call: TRBD1; j_call: TRBJ1-6; cdr3_nt: TGTGCCTGGTGTGCCCTTGGACAGGGTAATTCACCCCTCCACTTT; cdr3_aa: CAWCALGQGNSPLHF
v_call: TRBV6-5; clone_size: NA; d_call: NA; j_call: TRBJ1-2; cdr3_nt: TGTGCCAGCAGTTACACCGCACAAGGGGGGGATGGCTACACCTTC; cdr3_aa: CASSYTAQGGDGYTF
v_call: TRBV6-1; clone_size: NA; d_call: NA; j_call: TRBJ1-5; cdr3_nt: TGTGCCAGCACCAAGAGCGGAGGAGGCAATCAGCCCCAGCATTTT; cdr3_aa: CASTKSGGGNQPQHF
v_call: TRBV18; clone_size: NA; d_call: NA; j_call: TRBJ1-2; cdr3_nt: TGTGCCAGCTCAAACGTAGTGGGCCAGGGTTATGGCTACACCTTC; cdr3_aa: CASSNVVGQGYGYTF
v_call: TRBV9; clone_size: NA; d_call: NA; j_call: TRBJ1-4; cdr3_nt: TGTGCCAGCAGCGCCCGACCTAATGAAAAACTGTTTTTT; cdr3_aa: CASSARPNEKLFF
v_call: TRBV5-4; clone_size: few; d_call: TRBD1; j_call: TRBJ2-7; cdr3_nt: TGTGCCAGCAGCTGGCCGGGACAGGGGAGCTACGAGCAGTACTTC; cdr3_aa: CASSWPGQGSYEQYF
v_call: TRBV19; clone_size: NA; d_call: NA; j_call: TRBJ1-1; cdr3_nt: TGTGCCAGTAACCGGGACGGACGGGTGGCTTTCTTT; cdr3_aa: CASNRDGRVAFF
v_call: TRBV6-1; clone_size: NA; d_call: NA; j_call: TRBJ2-1; cdr3_nt: TGTGCCAGCAGTGGCAGGACGGATGAGCAGTTCTTC; cdr3_aa: CASSGRTDEQFF
v_call: TRBV6-1; clone_size: few; d_call: NA; j_call: TRBJ2-7; cdr3_nt: TGTGCCAGCAGCCGGACGGTCTACGAGCAGTACTTC; cdr3_aa: CASSRTVYEQYF
v_call: TRBV27; clone_size: NA; d_call: TRBD2; j_call: TRBJ2-1; cdr3_nt: TGTGCCAGCAGTCTACTAGCGGGAGGGACCCCCAATGAGCAGTTCTTC; cdr3_aa: CASSLLAGGTPNEQFF
v_call: TRBV5-5; clone_size: NA; d_call: NA; j_call: TRBJ2-5; cdr3_nt: TGTGCCAGCAGCTTGTCTTTGAGTTATTGGGAGACCCAGTACTTC; cdr3_aa: CASSLSLSYWETQYF
v_call: TRBV11-1; clone_size: NA; d_call: NA; j_call: TRBJ1-3; cdr3_nt: TGTGCCAGCAGCTCCCGGGACGGATACTCTGGAAACACCATATATTTT; cdr3_aa: CASSSRDGYSGNTIYF
v_call: TRBV14; clone_size: NA; d_call: NA; j_call: TRBJ1-1; cdr3_nt: TGTGCCAGCAGCCAAGGGGTAGAAGCTTTCTTT; cdr3_aa: CASSQGVEAFF
v_call: TRBV7-9; clone_size: NA; d_call: NA; j_call: TRBJ1-1; cdr3_nt: TGTGCCAGCAGCTTAATTCCGTATAATAACACTGAAGCTTTCTTT; cdr3_aa: CASSLIPYNNTEAFF
v_call: TRBV9; clone_size: NA; d_call: TRBD2; j_call: TRBJ2-7; cdr3_nt: TGTGCCAGCAGCGTTACTAGCGGGAGTTACGAGCAGTACTTC; cdr3_aa: CASSVTSGSYEQYF
v_call: TRBV5-1; clone_size: NA; d_call: TRBD2; j_call: TRBJ2-1; cdr3_nt: TGCGCCAGCAGCTTCACCGGGGCGGGAGGCCGCCGGGATGAGCAGTTCTTC; cdr3_aa: CASSFTGAGGRRDEQFF
v_call: TRBV5-6; clone_size: NA; d_call: NA; j_call: TRBJ2-5; cdr3_nt: TGTGCCAGCAGCCGTAGAATCGAGGTTTCAGAGACCCAGTACTTC; cdr3_aa: CASSRRIEVSETQYF
v_call: TRBV11-3; clone_size: NA; d_call: NA; j_call: TRBJ2-7; cdr3_nt: TGTGCCAGCAGCAAAAACTCCTACGAGCAGTACTTC; cdr3_aa: CASSKNSYEQYF
v_call: TRBV9; clone_size: NA; d_call: NA; j_call: TRBJ2-5; cdr3_nt: TGTGCCAGCAGCCCCCAAAGGGGACCCCAGTACTTC; cdr3_aa: CASSPQRGPQYF
v_call: TRBV5-1; clone_size: NA; d_call: NA; j_call: TRBJ2-3; cdr3_nt: TGCGCCAGCAGCTTTGGGTTTAGCACAGATACGCAGTATTTT; cdr3_aa: CASSFGFSTDTQYF
v_call: TRBV12-5; clone_size: NA; d_call: TRBD1; j_call: TRBJ2-5; cdr3_nt: TGTGCTAGTGGTTTGGACAGGGGGCTAGGAGAGACCCAGTACTTC; cdr3_aa: CASGLDRGLGETQYF
v_call: TRBV30; clone_size: NA; d_call: NA; j_call: TRBJ1-1; cdr3_nt: TGTGCCTGGAGTATTCAGGCCGGGAATGAAGCTTTCTTT; cdr3_aa: CAWSIQAGNEAFF
v_call: TRBV11-3; clone_size: NA; d_call: TRBD2; j_call: TRBJ2-5; cdr3_nt: TGTGCCAGCAGCAATGGACTAGCGGGAGAATACGAGACCCAGTACTTC; cdr3_aa: CASSNGLAGEYETQYF
v_call: TRBV11-1; clone_size: few; d_call: NA; j_call: TRBJ2-2; cdr3_nt: TGTGCCAGCAGCTCTTATAAGGGGAGCGGGGAGCTGTTTTTT; cdr3_aa: CASSSYKGSGELFF
v_call: TRBV7-2; clone_size: NA; d_call: NA; j_call: TRBJ1-3; cdr3_nt: TGTGCCAGCAGCATAAGGGGCGCATCCGGAAACACCATATATTTT; cdr3_aa: CASSIRGASGNTIYF
v_call: TRBV30; clone_size: NA; d_call: NA; j_call: TRBJ1-6; cdr3_nt: TGTGCCGCCAACGGGGGCCCCGGTGAGGTCCACCACTTT; cdr3_aa: CAANGGPGEVHHF
v_call: TRBV19; clone_size: NA; d_call: TRBD1; j_call: TRBJ1-2; cdr3_nt: TGTGCCAGTAGTAGCCGGGACAGGGCCACCTATGGCTACACCTTC; cdr3_aa: CASSSRDRATYGYTF
v_call: TRBV11-2; clone_size: NA; d_call: NA; j_call: TRBJ1-6; cdr3_nt: TGTGCCAGCAGCTTAGGGCCTAGTTCCGGGACACCCCTCCACTTT; cdr3_aa: CASSLGPSSGTPLHF
v_call: TRBV10-1; clone_size: NA; d_call: NA; j_call: TRBJ2-3; cdr3_nt: TGCGCCAGCAGTGAGGGGGGGGCTGCAGATACGCAGTATTTT; cdr3_aa: CASSEGGAADTQYF
v_call: TRBV5-1; clone_size: NA; d_call: NA; j_call: TRBJ2-3; cdr3_nt: TGCGCCAGCAGCTTGGAGGCACCCGGCACAGATACGCAGTATTTT; cdr3_aa: CASSLEAPGTDTQYF
v_call: TRBV18; clone_size: few; d_call: TRBD1; j_call: TRBJ1-5; cdr3_nt: TGTGCCAGCTCGCGGGACAGACATCAGCCCCAGCATTTT; cdr3_aa: CASSRDRHQPQHF